The 9 T cell receptor beta chains given below trace back to one sample, sequenced in a study of blood T cell repertoires in COVID-19. Libraries were prepared by immunoSEQ multiplex PCR; TCRdb keeps only in-frame clonotypes and omits some of them. This sample carries fewer than 30,000 clones, about 91% of them seen once, and the ten largest clones take approximately 16%. Material for sequencing was peripheral blood. All receptors come from a human donor with active COVID-19. The donor label of this sample is uncertain.

The chain carries TRBV7-2 and TRBJ2-7; TRBD1 might be the D (5 bases). CDR3 size: 14 residues. The ends were cut back, 5 bases at V and 0 bases at J, with 11 bases in the middle. Germline CDR1 SGHTA, CDR2 FQGNSA. The chain's CDR3 is CASSRDRISYEQYF. The DNA of the CDR3 is TGTGCCAGCAGCAGAGACAGAATCTCCTACGAGCAGTACTTC.

This clone was seen only a few times. The chain combines TRBV28 with TRBJ2-7; 7 nucleotides line up with TRBD2. CDR1 MDHEN and CDR2 SYDVKM come from the germline V gene. The CDR3 runs 15 residues. V shed 5 bases, J shed 3 bases, and the junction held 10 bases outside the gene matches. Here the CDR3 reads CASSPRAGDYYEQYF. CDR3 in DNA: TGTGCCAGCAGTCCCCGCGCCGGGGACTACTACGAGCAGTACTTC.

The chain links TRBV27 to TRBJ2-7; 9 bases fit TRBD1. After removal of 8 bases from V and 3 bases from J, the junction contained 8 bases not matched to a gene. Germline assignment: CDR1 MNHEY and CDR2 SMNVEV (reference sequence). The CDR3 covers 14 residues. The CDR3 spells CASEGQGMVYEQYF. CDR3 nucleotides: TGTGCCAGCGAGGGACAGGGTATGGTCTACGAGCAGTACTTC.

The chain employs TRBV19 and TRBJ1-6, with 7 bases aligning to TRBD1. The CDR3 is 15 residues long. Germline lookup yields CDR1 LNHDA and CDR2 SQIVND (reference sequence). After removal of 3 bases from V and 6 bases from J, the junction contained 5 bases not matched to a gene. In DNA form, the CDR3 reads TGTGCCAGTAGTATCGGAGGACAGGTTAATTCACCCCTCCACTTT. It codes for CASSIGGQVNSPLHF.

The chain employs TRBV7-2 and TRBJ2-7; 7 nucleotides align to TRBD2. J gave up 5 bases and V 2 bases, and 18 bases lay outside the gene matches. This CDR3 region has 18 residues. CDR1 is SGHTA and CDR2 is FQGNSA in the germline V gene. CDR3 residues: CASSLTVLGGSSAHEQYF. CDR3 nucleotides: TGTGCCAGCAGCTTAACGGTACTAGGCGGGAGTAGCGCCCACGAGCAGTACTTC. The whole variable domain, remainder taken from reference TRBV7-2 and TRBJ2-7, is GAGVSQSPSNKVTEKGKDVELRCDPISGHTALYWYRQSLGQGLEFLIYFQGNSAPDKSGLPSDRFSAERTGGSVSTLTIQRTQQEDSAVYLCASSLTVLGGSSAHEQYFGPGTRLTVT.

The chain carries TRBV28 and TRBJ1-4, with D possibly TRBD1 on 5 matching bases. Germline assignment: CDR1 MDHEN and CDR2 SYDVKM. CDR3 length equals 14 residues. V lost 6 bases to trimming and J lost 5 bases, with 13 bases between them. The CDR3 DNA is TGTGCCAGCAGGGAAGGGGCGGGAAATGAAAAACTGTTTTTT. This encodes CASREGAGNEKLFF.

This sequence joins TRBV27 and TRBJ1-3; the D gene is possibly TRBD1 (5 bases). Germline V gene sequence: CDR1 MNHEY, CDR2 SMNVEV (reference sequence). The CDR3 contains 15 residues. Trimming stripped 2 bases from V and 4 bases from J, with 12 bases between. The CDR3 spells CASSLIGGVGNTIYF. CDR3 DNA: TGTGCCAGCAGTTTAATCGGGGGTGTCGGAAACACCATATATTTT.

The chain is built from TRBV27 and TRBJ2-1; 13 nucleotides line up with TRBD2. The germline CDR1 and CDR2 sequences are MNHEY and SMNVEV (reference sequence). The CDR3 runs to 15 residues. With V trimmed by 2 bases and J by 6 bases, 1 base remained unmatched. The CDR3 is CASSLRLAGGNEQFF. The CDR3 coding sequence is TGTGCCAGCAGTTTAAGACTAGCGGGGGGCAATGAGCAGTTCTTC.

This clone was seen only a few times. The chain is built from TRBV21-1 and TRBJ1-6. TRBV21-1 is a pseudogene segment. The CDR3 is made up of 13 amino acids. CDR3 sequence reads: CASSKERDSPLHF. The CDR3 DNA is TGTGCCAGCAGCAAAGAAAGAGATTCACCCCTCCACTTT.